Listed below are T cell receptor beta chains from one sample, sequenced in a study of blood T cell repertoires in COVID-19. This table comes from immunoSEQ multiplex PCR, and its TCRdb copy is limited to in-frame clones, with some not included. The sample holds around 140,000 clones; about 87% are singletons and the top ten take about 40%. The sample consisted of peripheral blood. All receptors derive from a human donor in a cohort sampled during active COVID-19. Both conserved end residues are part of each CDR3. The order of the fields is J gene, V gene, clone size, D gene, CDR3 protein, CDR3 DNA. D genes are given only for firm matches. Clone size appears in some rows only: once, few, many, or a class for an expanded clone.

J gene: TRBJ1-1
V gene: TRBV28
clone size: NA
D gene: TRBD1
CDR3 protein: CASSPDRGLTEAFF
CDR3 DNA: TGTGCCAGCAGCCCAGACAGGGGCCTCACAGAAGCTTTCTTT

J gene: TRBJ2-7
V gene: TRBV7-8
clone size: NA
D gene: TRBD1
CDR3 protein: CASSWSPGQGPYEQYF
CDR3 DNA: TGTGCCAGCAGTTGGAGTCCAGGACAGGGGCCCTACGAGCAGTACTTC

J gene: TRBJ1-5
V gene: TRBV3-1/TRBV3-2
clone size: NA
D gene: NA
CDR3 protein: CASSHGGGYSNQPQHF
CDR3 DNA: TGTGCCAGCAGCCACGGGGGGGGCTATAGCAATCAGCCCCAGCATTTT

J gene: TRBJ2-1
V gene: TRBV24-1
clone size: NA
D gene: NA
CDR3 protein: CATSDSRTVGEQFF
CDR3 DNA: TGTGCCACCAGTGATTCCCGGACTGTCGGTGAGCAGTTCTTC

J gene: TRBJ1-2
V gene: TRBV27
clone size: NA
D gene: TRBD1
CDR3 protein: CASSLSLTRGPYGYTF
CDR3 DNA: TGTGCCAGCAGTTTATCGCTCACGAGGGGGCCCTATGGCTACACCTTC

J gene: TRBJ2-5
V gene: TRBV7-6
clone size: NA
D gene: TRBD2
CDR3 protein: CASSPRLAGGQRGETQYF
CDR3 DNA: TGTGCCAGCAGCCCGCGCCTAGCGGGGGGTCAGAGGGGAGAGACCCAGTACTTC

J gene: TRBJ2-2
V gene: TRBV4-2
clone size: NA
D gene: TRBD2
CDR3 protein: CASSQGRAGVNTGELFF
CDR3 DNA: TGTGCCAGCAGCCAAGGTCGGGCGGGGGTGAACACCGGGGAGCTGTTTTTT

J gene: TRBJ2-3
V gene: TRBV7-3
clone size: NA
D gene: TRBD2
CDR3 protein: CASSPGTSGGSTDTQYF
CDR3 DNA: TGTGCCAGCTCCCCCGGGACTAGCGGGGGGAGCACAGATACGCAGTATTTT

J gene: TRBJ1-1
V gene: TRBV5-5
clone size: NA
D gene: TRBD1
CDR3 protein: CASSYRQGADTEAFF
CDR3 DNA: TGTGCCAGCAGCTATAGGCAGGGGGCGGACACTGAAGCTTTCTTT

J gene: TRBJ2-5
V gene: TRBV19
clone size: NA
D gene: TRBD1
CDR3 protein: CASSGSGQGVFQTQYF
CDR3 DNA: TGTGCCAGTAGTGGGAGCGGACAGGGGGTTTTTCAGACCCAGTACTTC

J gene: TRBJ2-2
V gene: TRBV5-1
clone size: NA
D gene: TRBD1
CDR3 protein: CASSSYRGPNTGELFF
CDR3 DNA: TGCGCCAGCAGCTCGTACAGGGGTCCGAACACCGGGGAGCTGTTTTTT

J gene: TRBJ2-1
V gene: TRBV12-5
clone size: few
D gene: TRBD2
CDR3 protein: CASGLNSGGRNEQFF
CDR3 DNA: TGTGCTAGTGGTTTGAATAGCGGGGGGAGGAATGAGCAGTTCTTC

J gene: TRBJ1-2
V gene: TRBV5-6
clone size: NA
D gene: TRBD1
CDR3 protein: CASSLAGTASGYTF
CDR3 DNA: TGTGCCAGCAGCTTGGCCGGGACAGCAAGTGGCTACACCTTC

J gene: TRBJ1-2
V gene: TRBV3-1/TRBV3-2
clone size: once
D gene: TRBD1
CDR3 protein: CASRGTGYGYTF
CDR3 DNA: TGTGCCAGCAGGGGGACAGGCTATGGCTACACCTTC